This T cell receptor beta chain derives from a study of T cell repertoires in cytomegalovirus infection. This clonotype has just a few counts. Its matching antigen is unknown. TCRdb itself ran the reads through MiXCR, one entry per CDR3 protein. The profile shows approximately 1,000,000 distinct CDR3 sequences, 30% to 40% of them singletons. V lost 6 bases, J lost 5 bases, and 11 bases lay in between. The germline CDR1 and CDR2 sequences are SGHNT and YENEEA. This CDR3 has 13 residues. The V call is TRBV11-3, the J call TRBJ2-1; possibly TRBD2 for D (5 bases). The sequence derives from a human donor in good health (CMV status not recorded). Some clones in this sample may be carry-over from other donors' samples. This specimen consisted of cultured CD8+ T cells from PBMCs, obtained from culture after CMV antigen stimulation. The CDR3 DNA follows: TGTGCCAGCAGGGAGCGGCAGGACAATGAGCAGTTCTTC. As protein: CASRERQDNEQFF.